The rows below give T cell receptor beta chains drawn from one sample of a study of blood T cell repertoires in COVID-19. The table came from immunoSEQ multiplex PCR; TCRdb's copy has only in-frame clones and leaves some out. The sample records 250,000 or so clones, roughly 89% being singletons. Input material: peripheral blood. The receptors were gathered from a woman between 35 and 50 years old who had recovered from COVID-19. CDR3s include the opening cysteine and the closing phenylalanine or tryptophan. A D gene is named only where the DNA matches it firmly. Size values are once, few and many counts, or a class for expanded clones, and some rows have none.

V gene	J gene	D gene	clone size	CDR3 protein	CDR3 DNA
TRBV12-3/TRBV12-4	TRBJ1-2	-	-	CASNDRHGYTF	TGTGCCAGCAACGACAGACATGGCTACACCTTC
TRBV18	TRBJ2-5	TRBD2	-	CASSSGGRALETQYF	TGTGCCAGCTCGTCGGGAGGGAGGGCCTTAGAGACCCAGTACTTC
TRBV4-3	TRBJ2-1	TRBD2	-	CASSQEGLAGANEQFF	TGCGCCAGCAGCCAAGAAGGTCTAGCGGGGGCGAATGAGCAGTTCTTC
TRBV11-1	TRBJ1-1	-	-	CASSFHTDYTEAFF	TGTGCCAGCAGCTTTCATACCGACTACACTGAAGCTTTCTTT
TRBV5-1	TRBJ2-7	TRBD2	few	CASSGGLAGAFLYEQYF	TGCGCCAGCAGCGGGGGACTAGCGGGCGCGTTTCTCTACGAGCAGTACTTC
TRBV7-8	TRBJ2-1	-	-	CASSLTSYNEQFF	TGTGCCAGCAGCTTGACTAGCTACAATGAGCAGTTCTTC
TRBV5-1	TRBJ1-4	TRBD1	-	CASSLGRGTGGEKLFF	TGCGCCAGCAGCTTGGGTCGGGGGACAGGGGGTGAAAAACTGTTTTTT
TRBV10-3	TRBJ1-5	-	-	CAISESTGTNQPQHF	TGTGCCATCAGTGAGTCGACAGGCACGAATCAGCCCCAGCATTTT
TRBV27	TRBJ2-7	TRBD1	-	CASSLGQVYSYEQYF	TGTGCCAGCAGTTTAGGACAGGTCTACTCCTACGAGCAGTACTTC
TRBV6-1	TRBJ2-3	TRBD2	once	CASSDSGELTDTQYF	TGTGCCAGCAGTGATAGCGGGGAGCTCACAGATACGCAGTATTTT
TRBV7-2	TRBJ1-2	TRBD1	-	CASSYGQADGYTF	TGTGCCAGCAGCTACGGACAGGCGGATGGCTACACCTTC
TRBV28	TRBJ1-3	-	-	CASSAPGTIYF	TGTGCCAGCAGCGCCCCGGGCACCATATATTTT
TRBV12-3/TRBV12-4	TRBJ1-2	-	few	CASSFLQNYGYTF	TGTGCCAGCAGTTTTCTCCAGAACTATGGCTACACCTTC
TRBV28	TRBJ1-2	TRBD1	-	CASSLGTGGMGGYGYTF	TGTGCCAGCAGTTTAGGGACAGGGGGCATGGGAGGCTATGGCTACACCTTC
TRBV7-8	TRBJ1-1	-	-	CASSLVADRYTINTEAFF	TGTGCCAGCAGCTTAGTTGCGGACAGATATACCATCAACACTGAAGCTTTCTTT
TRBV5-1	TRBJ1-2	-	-	CASSFGGNDGYTF	TGCGCCAGCAGCTTCGGGGGGAACGATGGCTACACCTTC
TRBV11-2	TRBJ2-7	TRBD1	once	CARRDRGSEQYF	TGTGCCCGCCGAGACAGGGGATCCGAGCAGTACTTC
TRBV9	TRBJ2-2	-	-	CASSVGASPGELFF	TGTGCCAGCAGCGTAGGAGCATCCCCCGGGGAGCTGTTTTTT
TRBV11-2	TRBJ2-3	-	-	CASSGPGDTQYF	TGTGCCAGCAGCGGACCGGGGGATACGCAGTATTTT
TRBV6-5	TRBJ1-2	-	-	CASSLGGVGVYGYTF	TGTGCCAGCAGCCTCGGGGGTGTAGGGGTCTATGGCTACACCTTC
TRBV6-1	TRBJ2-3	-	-	CASSEGLKKRTSDTQYF	TGTGCCAGCAGTGAAGGTTTGAAAAAGCGGACTTCAGATACGCAGTATTTT
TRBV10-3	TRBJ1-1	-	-	CAISERSGAFF	TGTGCCATCAGTGAGAGATCGGGGGCTTTCTTT
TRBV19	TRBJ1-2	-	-	CASSIDSAGTNGYTF	TGTGCCAGTAGTATAGATTCGGCAGGGACTAATGGCTACACCTTC
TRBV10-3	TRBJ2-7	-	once	CAISEDRSSYEQYF	TGTGCCATCAGTGAGGACAGGAGCTCCTACGAGCAGTACTTC
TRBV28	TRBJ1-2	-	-	CASSPRGGYTF	TGTGCCAGCAGTCCCAGGGGTGGCTACACCTTC
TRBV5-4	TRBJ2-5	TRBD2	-	CASSLALAGGPQGETQYF	TGTGCCAGCAGCTTGGCTCTAGCGGGGGGCCCCCAGGGAGAGACCCAGTACTTC
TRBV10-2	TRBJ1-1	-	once	CATQVLVNTEAFF	TGCGCCACTCAGGTTTTAGTGAACACTGAAGCTTTCTTT
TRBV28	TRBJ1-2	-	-	CASSPDSLYGYTF	TGTGCCAGCAGTCCGGACAGCCTCTATGGCTACACCTTC
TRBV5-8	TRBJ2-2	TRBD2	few	CASSLDSGSLGELFF	TGTGCCAGCAGCTTGGATAGCGGGAGTCTCGGGGAGCTGTTTTTT
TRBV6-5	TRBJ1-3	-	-	CASRPQGISGNTIYF	TGTGCCAGCAGGCCTCAGGGTATCTCTGGAAACACCATATATTTT
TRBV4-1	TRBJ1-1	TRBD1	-	CASSQRTGLNTEAFF	TGCGCCAGCAGCCAAAGGACAGGCCTTAACACTGAAGCTTTCTTT
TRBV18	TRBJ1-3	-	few	CASSPEFSGNTIYF	TGTGCCAGCTCCCCAGAGTTCTCTGGAAACACCATATATTTT
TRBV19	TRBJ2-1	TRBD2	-	CASSISGRLNEQFF	TGTGCCAGTAGTATCAGCGGGAGACTGAATGAGCAGTTCTTC
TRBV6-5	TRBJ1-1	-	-	CASSYSSAGGTEAFF	TGTGCCAGCAGTTACTCGAGTGCCGGGGGCACTGAAGCTTTCTTT
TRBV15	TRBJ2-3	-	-	CATSLDSKNPYF	TGTGCCACCAGTCTAGACTCCAAGAATCCGTATTTT
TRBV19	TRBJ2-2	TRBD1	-	CASHRDRGPTGELFF	TGTGCCAGTCACCGGGACAGGGGGCCCACCGGGGAGCTGTTTTTT
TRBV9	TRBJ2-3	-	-	CASSFQPGTDTQYF	TGTGCCAGCAGCTTTCAACCGGGGACAGATACGCAGTATTTT
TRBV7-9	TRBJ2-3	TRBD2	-	CASSLAAGGASQYF	TGTGCCAGCAGCTTAGCAGCGGGGGGGGCTTCGCAGTATTTT
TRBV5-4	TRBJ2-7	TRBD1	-	CASSSGQGRYEQYF	TGTGCCAGCAGCTCCGGACAGGGGCGGTACGAGCAGTACTTC
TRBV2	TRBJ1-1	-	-	CASSQARDTEAFF	TGTGCCAGCAGTCAGGCCAGGGACACTGAAGCTTTCTTT
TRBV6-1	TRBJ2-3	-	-	CASSERNTDTQYF	TGTGCCAGCAGTGAGCGGAACACAGATACGCAGTATTTT
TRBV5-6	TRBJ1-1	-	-	CASSRTIMNTEAFF	TGTGCCAGCAGCAGGACAATCATGAACACTGAAGCTTTCTTT